This T cell receptor beta chain was profiled in a study of shared clonotypes between healthy human individuals. Study-level points and caveats: Only blood samples were collected, and tissue repertoires likely differ.

To note about this clone: Its antigen is as yet unknown.

Genomic DNA from each subset was divided evenly over several immunoSEQ plates. TCRdb's copy holds only in-frame clones and misses some; the assay was immunoSEQ multiplex PCR. The sample holds hundreds of thousands of clones, approximately 79% seen once. The TCR sequence derives from a woman in her 30s in good health. The sample consisted of memory CD4+ T cells sorted from blood. Noted subset: CD45RA-negative fraction.

CDR3 protein: CASSTRTGVSSYNEQFF. Here the CDR3 DNA reads TGTGCCAGCAGTACACGGACAGGTGTTAGCTCCTACAATGAGCAGTTCTTC. V gene TRBV27 combines with J gene TRBJ2-1; the match to TRBD1 covers 7 bases. This CDR3 region has 17 residues. J lost 0 bases, V lost 5 bases, and 10 bases had no gene match. In germline, CDR1 is MNHEY, CDR2 SMNVEV (reference sequence).